This TCR beta chain was captured in a study of neurological immune-mediated disorders. Trimming took off 0 bases at V and 3 bases at J, with 14 bases between the two ends. The length of the CDR3 is 16 residues. Germline loops: CDR1 LGHNA, CDR2 YSLEER. This clonotype appeared a few times. TCRdb re-analysed the 5' RACE reads in MiXCR, keeping a single row per CDR3 protein. This table holds about 33,000 distinct CDR3 sequences, approximately 1.4% found once. Sequences were obtained from PBMCs. The J gene is TRBJ1-2, the V gene TRBV4-3; a possible D gene is TRBD1 (6 bases). The receptor was derived from a woman aged 25 to 39 with multiple sclerosis. CDR3 sequence (DNA): TGCGCCAGCAGCCAAGATAGGGGGGCGCGATACTATGGCTACACCTTC. This encodes CASSQDRGARYYGYTF.